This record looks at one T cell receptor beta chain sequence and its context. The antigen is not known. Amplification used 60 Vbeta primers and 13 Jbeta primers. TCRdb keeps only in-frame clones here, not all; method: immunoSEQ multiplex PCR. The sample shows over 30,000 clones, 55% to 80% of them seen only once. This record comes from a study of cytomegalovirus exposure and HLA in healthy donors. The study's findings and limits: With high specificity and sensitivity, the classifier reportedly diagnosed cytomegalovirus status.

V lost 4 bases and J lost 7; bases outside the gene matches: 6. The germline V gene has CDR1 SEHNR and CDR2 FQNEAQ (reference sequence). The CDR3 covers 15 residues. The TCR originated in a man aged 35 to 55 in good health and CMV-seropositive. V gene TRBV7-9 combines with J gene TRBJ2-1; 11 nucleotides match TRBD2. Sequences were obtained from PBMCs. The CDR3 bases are TGTGCCAGCAGCTCTCTAGCGGGGGGTGGGAATGAGCAGTTCTTC. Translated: CASSSLAGGGNEQFF.